This T cell receptor (beta chain) was captured in a study of T cells in Graves' hyperthyroidism and ophthalmopathy (dated by TCRdb to between 2019 and 2020). At the level of the whole study: Peripheral blood was collected at initial diagnosis, before any treatment. To identify distinguishing TCR V-J signatures, a discovery cohort of 90 to 100 patients was used, comprising under 45 with Graves' ophthalmopathy and around 57 with stable Graves' hyperthyroidism. Whether ophthalmopathy could be predicted prospectively was tested in an independent validation cohort made up of 18 to 20 hyperthyroidism patients plus 17 patients who later progressed to ophthalmopathy. The approximately 100 discovery patients were randomly split 7:3 into training and test sets. The study also compared thyroid tissue and blood T-cell repertoires from roughly 6 Graves' hyperthyroidism patients. Once sampling was done, hyperthyroidism patients were given methimazole at a starting dose of 30 mg daily, whereas ophthalmopathy patients were given high-dose intravenous methylprednisolone. The paper reports TCR Vbeta CDR3 sequencing of over 130 peripheral blood samples: approximately 43 ophthalmopathy, about 75 hyperthyroidism and around 17 progressor patients. The investigation overall reported the following: In validation, the model predicted progression to ophthalmopathy a median of approximately 6.6 months before onset, with around 70% sensitivity and roughly 73% specificity. Most expanded thyroid clonotypes (frequency above 0.001) were also detected in blood, suggesting blood repertoires may reflect thyroid immune responses. No statistical method was used to fix the sample size in advance, and group allocation was not hidden from the investigators. Ophthalmopathy was separated from stable hyperthyroidism by a 13 V-J signature model, with over 85% sensitivity and approximately 81% specificity obtained in cross-validation and 80%/75% obtained in testing.

At least ten counts were recorded for this clonotype. It lacks a known antigen. Within one base of it there is no much larger clone, and no base qualities were kept. Graves' hyperthyroidism was defined as stable when no progression to ophthalmopathy occurred over 18 months of follow-up. The hyperthyroidism patients were between 18 and 65 years old and newly diagnosed, with a disease duration of less than 2 months. Any patient with an uncontrolled infection, another autoimmune disease, pregnancy or lactation was excluded. Diagnoses were based on clinical symptoms, serum thyroxine and TRAb, thyroid ultrasound and orbital computed tomography. PBMCs were separated from over 9 ml of fresh peripheral blood using Ficoll-Paque density gradient centrifugation. Trizol reagent was used to extract total RNA, and RNA quality was then checked on an Agilent 2100 Bioanalyzer. Germline trimming: 7 bases from V, 7 bases from J; junction bases outside gene matches: 7. CDR1 KGHDR and CDR2 SFDVKD are derived from the germline V gene. Reading from cysteine to phenylalanine, the CDR3 counts 14 amino acids. Only CDR3 DNA remains: 42 bases, in frame from the first base.

The TCR beta CDR3 regions were amplified from the RNA transcripts. The first round of RT-PCR for the TCR CDR3 was performed with the HTBI primer set and the Qiagen OneStep RT-PCR kit. The libraries were constructed in a second round of multiplex PCR and then size-selected and purified. Sequencing of the libraries was done on an Illumina HiSeq2000 using paired-end 100 bp reads. For the original study's pipeline: SOAPnuke was used to process the raw data, removing reads that contained adapters or uncalled bases, had a mean Phred below 15, or lacked an exact match to the constant primer or identifier. High-quality paired reads were merged with COPE v1.2.5, and unique nucleotide sequences were defined as clonotypes. Clonotypes were aligned to IMGT TRBV, TRBD and TRBJ reference segments using MiTCR v1.1. The analysis included only V-J combinations with a frequency above 0.0001, which together covered around 99% of the repertoires. The TCS score was defined as the ratio of F50 (clonal expansion) to E x V (chaos), calculated using BLOSUM62-based TCRdist between CDR3 peptides within each V-J. Welch's t-statistics and random forest reduced roughly 500 V-J features to 13, which were used in a naive Bayes classifier (R e1071). Clones were called with MiXCR by TCRdb after fastp trimmed the public reads at Q25, and only in-frame beta chains were retained. Each entry merges the rows of one CDR3 protein and shows their most common DNA and genes. TCRdb's processing, not the authors' own work, is the source of the V and J calls. The sample table lists approximately 610,000 distinct CDR3 sequences, approximately 15% of them with a count of one. Around a sixth of the sample is taken by the ten largest.

The sample was blood. This sequence uses TRBV24-1 and TRBJ1-5; TRBD1 agrees with 9 junctional bases. This TCR was sampled from a young woman with Graves' hyperthyroidism. The bases read TGTGCCACCAGCGGGGACAGGGATCACCAGCCCCAGCATTTT. Its coded protein is CATSGDRDHQPQHF.